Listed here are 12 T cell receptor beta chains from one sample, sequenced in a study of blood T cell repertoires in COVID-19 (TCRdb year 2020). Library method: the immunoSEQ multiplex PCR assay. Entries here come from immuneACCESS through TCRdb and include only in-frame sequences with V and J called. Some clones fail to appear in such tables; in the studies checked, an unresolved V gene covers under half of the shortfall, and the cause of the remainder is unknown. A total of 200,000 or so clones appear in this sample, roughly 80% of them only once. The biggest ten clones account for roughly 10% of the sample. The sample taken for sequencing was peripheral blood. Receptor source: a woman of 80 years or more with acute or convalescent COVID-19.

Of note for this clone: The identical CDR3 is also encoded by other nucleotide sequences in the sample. The CDR3 DNA follows: TGTGCCAGCAGCCCCGGACAGGGGGCTCAGCCCCAGCATTTT. The encoded protein is CASSPGQGAQPQHF. The genes are TRBV7-2 and TRBJ1-5; 11 positions match TRBD1. Germline loops: CDR1 SGHTA, CDR2 FQGNSA. With V trimmed by 5 bases and J by 6 bases, 3 bases remained unmatched. The CDR3 is made up of 14 amino acids. The full variable domain, in which reference TRBV7-2 and TRBJ1-5 provide the parts outside the CDR3, is GAGVSQSPSNKVTEKGKDVELRCDPISGHTALYWYRQSLGQGLEFLIYFQGNSAPDKSGLPSDRFSAERTGGSVSTLTIQRTQQEDSAVYLCASSPGQGAQPQHFGDGTRLSIL.

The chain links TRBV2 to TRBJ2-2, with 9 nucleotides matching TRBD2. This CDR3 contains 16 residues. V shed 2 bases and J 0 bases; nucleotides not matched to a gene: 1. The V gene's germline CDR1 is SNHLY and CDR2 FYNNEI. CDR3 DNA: TGTGCCAGCAGTGAACTAGCGGGATCGAACACCGGGGAGCTGTTTTTT. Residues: CASSELAGSNTGELFF.

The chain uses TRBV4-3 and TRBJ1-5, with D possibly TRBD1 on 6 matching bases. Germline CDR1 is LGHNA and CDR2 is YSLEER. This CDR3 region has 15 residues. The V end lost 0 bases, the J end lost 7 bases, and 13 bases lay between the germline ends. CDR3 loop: CASSQDREGDQPQHF. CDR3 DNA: TGCGCCAGCAGCCAAGATCGAGAGGGGGACCAGCCCCAGCATTTT.

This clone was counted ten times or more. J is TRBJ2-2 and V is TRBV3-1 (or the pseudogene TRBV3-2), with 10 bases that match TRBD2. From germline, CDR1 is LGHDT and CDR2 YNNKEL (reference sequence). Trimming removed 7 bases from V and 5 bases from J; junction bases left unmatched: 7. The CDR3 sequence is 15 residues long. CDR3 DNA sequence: TGTGCCAGCACCTTGGGGACTAGCGCTACCGGGGAGCTGTTTTTT. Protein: CASTLGTSATGELFF.

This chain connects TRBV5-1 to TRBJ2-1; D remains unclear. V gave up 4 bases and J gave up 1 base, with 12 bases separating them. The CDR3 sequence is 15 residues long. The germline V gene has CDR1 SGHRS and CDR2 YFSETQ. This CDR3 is CASSLEAQSYNEQFF. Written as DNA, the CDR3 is TGCGCCAGCAGCCTCGAGGCTCAATCCTACAATGAGCAGTTCTTC.

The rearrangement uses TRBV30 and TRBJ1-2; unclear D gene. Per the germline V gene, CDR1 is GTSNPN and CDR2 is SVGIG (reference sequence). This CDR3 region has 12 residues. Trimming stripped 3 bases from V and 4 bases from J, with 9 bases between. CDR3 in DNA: TGTGCCTGGAGCAGGATTTCCTATGGCTACACCTTC. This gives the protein CAWSRISYGYTF.

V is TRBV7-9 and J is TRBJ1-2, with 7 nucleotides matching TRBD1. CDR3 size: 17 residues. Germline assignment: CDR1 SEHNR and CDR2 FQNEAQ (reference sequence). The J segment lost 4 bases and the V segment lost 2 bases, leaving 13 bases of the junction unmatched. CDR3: CASSLLGQAIAAYGYTF. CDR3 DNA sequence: TGTGCCAGCAGCTTACTCGGACAGGCAATCGCGGCCTATGGCTACACCTTC. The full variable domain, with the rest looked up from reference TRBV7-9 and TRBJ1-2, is DTGVSQNPRHKITKRGQNVTFRCDPISEHNRLYWYRQTLGQGPEFLTYFQNEAQLEKSRLLSDRFSAERPKGSFSTLEIQRTEQGDSAMYLCASSLLGQAIAAYGYTFGSGTRLTVV.

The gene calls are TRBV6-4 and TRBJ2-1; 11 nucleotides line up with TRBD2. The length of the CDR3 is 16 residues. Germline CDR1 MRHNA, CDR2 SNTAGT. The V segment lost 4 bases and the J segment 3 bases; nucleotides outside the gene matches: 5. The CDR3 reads CASSALAGGVYNEQFF. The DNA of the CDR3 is TGTGCCAGCAGTGCTCTAGCGGGGGGAGTCTACAATGAGCAGTTCTTC.

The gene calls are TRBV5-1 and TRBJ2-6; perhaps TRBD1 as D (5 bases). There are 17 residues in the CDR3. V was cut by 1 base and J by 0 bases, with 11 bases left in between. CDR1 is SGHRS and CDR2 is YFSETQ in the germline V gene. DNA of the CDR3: TGCGCCAGCAGCTTGACTACAGGAAACTCTGGGGCCAACGTCCTGACTTTC. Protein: CASSLTTGNSGANVLTF.

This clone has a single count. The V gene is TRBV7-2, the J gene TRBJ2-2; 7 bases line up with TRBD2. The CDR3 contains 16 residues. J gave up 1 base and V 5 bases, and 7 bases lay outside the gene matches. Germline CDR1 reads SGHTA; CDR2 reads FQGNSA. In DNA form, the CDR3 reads TGTGCCAGCAGCCCACAACCGGGAGGGAACACCGGGGAGCTGTTTTTT. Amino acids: CASSPQPGGNTGELFF.

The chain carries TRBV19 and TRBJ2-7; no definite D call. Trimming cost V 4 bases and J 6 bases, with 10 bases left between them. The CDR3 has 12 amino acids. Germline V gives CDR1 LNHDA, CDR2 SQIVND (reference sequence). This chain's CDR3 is CASSNPLGEQYF. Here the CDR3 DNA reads TGTGCCAGTAGTAACCCCCTCGGCGAGCAGTACTTC.

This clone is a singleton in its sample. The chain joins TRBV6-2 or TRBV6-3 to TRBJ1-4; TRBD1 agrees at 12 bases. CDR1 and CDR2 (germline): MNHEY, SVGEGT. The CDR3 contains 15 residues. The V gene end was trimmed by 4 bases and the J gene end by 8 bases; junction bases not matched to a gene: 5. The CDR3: CASSFGGQGAEKLFF. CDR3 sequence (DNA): TGTGCCAGCAGTTTCGGGGGACAGGGGGCGGAAAAACTGTTTTTT.